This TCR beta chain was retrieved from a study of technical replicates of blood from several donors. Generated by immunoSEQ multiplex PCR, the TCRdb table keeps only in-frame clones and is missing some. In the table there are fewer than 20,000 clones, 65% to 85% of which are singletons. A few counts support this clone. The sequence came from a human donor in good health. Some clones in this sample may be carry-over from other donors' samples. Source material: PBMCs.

This chain's CDR3 is CASSSSTGGGGGYTF. In DNA, the CDR3 is TGTGCCAGCAGCTCTTCGACAGGGGGGGGAGGTGGCTACACCTTC. The rearrangement uses TRBV7-2 and TRBJ1-2; 9 bases fit TRBD1. CDR3 length equals 15 residues. Losses at the gene ends were 4 bases for V and 7 bases for J; bases not matched to a gene: 10. Germline assignment: CDR1 SGHTA and CDR2 FQGNSA.